Presented here are 20 T cell receptor beta chains from one specimen sequenced in a study of CD8 T cells in Susac syndrome. Reverse transcription of roughly 0.45 to 1 ug RNA was carried out with random hexamers. TCRdb re-called the immunoSEQ multiplex PCR reads through MiXCR, storing one row per CDR3 protein. Here the sample spans a few hundred thousand distinct CDR3 sequences, approximately 84% being singletons. Sample: CD8+ T cells from PBMCs. The receptors stem from a human donor with multiple sclerosis.

The chain recombines TRBV27 with TRBJ1-1; TRBD1 aligns across 9 bases. This CDR3 comprises 17 residues. V shed 3 bases, J shed 5 bases, and the junction held 13 bases outside the gene matches. CDR1 is MNHEY, CDR2 SMNVEV, per germline (reference sequence). CDR3 protein: CASSFSPGTGIGTEAFF. The CDR3 DNA reads as TGTGCCAGCAGTTTCTCACCCGGGACAGGGATCGGGACTGAAGCTTTCTTT.

The chain combines TRBV5-1 with TRBJ1-2, with TRBD1 as a possible D gene (6 bases). V was shortened by 7 bases and J by 8 bases, with 15 bases between the two germline ends. The germline V gene has CDR1 SGHRS and CDR2 YFSETQ. The CDR3 is made up of 12 amino acids. Here the CDR3 reads CASYRQDQGYTF. The CDR3 coding sequence is TGCGCCAGCTACCGACAGGATCAGGGCTACACCTTC.

J is TRBJ2-7 and V is TRBV4-1; D call uncertain. This CDR3 is built from 13 residues. CDR1 and CDR2 (germline): MGHRA, YSYEKL. Trimming left V 4 bases short and J 5 bases short, with 12 bases between. The CDR3 loop is CASSRGMGDEQYF. The CDR3, as DNA: TGCGCCAGCAGCCGTGGCATGGGCGACGAGCAGTACTTC.

This sequence joins TRBV7-9 and TRBJ2-1; either TRBD1 or TRBD2 may fit D (5 bases each). The CDR3 totals 13 residues. Germline lookup yields CDR1 SEHNR and CDR2 FQNEAQ (reference sequence). V lost 0 bases to trimming and J lost 8 bases, with 8 bases between them. The CDR3 protein is CASSLAWDDEQFF. The CDR3 region has the DNA TGTGCCAGCAGCTTAGCATGGGACGATGAGCAGTTCTTC.

The chain has TRBV27 and TRBJ1-1; D is possibly TRBD1 (5 bases). The CDR3 consists of 15 residues. Trimming removed 4 bases from V and 3 bases from J, with 15 bases in between. Germline CDR1 MNHEY, CDR2 SMNVEV (reference sequence). As DNA, the CDR3 is TGTGCCAGCAGTTCGACTCAGGGAGTCGACACTGAAGCTTTCTTT. It is translated as CASSSTQGVDTEAFF.

The CDR3, as DNA: TGTGCCAGCAGTTTAGGCGGGACAGCCTACAATGAGCAGTTCTTC. Translated: CASSLGGTAYNEQFF. The chain links TRBV28 to TRBJ2-1; D is perhaps TRBD1 (7 bases). CDR1 and CDR2 (germline): MDHEN, SYDVKM. The CDR3 has 15 amino acids. V dropped 2 bases and J dropped 2 bases, with 10 bases sitting between them.

The J gene is TRBJ1-2, the V gene TRBV7-9; the match to TRBD1 covers 7 bases. Germline trimming cut 6 bases from V and 6 bases from J; bases unmatched to any gene: 7. The germline gives CDR1 SEHNR, CDR2 FQNEAQ (reference sequence). The CDR3 runs 13 residues. CDR3 in amino acids: CASRLTGVDGYTF. The CDR3 nucleotides are TGTGCCAGCAGACTTACAGGGGTCGATGGCTACACCTTC.

This clonotype showed up just once. This rearrangement joins TRBV7-9 to TRBJ2-7, with D possibly matching TRBD2 (6 bases). The CDR3 is 14 amino acids. V was shortened by 5 bases and J by 4 bases, with 15 bases between the two germline ends. CDR1 is SEHNR, CDR2 FQNEAQ, per germline (reference sequence). Written as DNA, the CDR3 is TGTGCCAGCAGCAAACTCGGAGGGGAATACGAGCAGTACTTC. Translation gives CASSKLGGEYEQYF.

The chain couples TRBV27 to TRBJ2-2, with 7 bases aligning to TRBD1. CDR1 is MNHEY, CDR2 SMNVEV, per germline (reference sequence). J lost 1 base, V lost 5 bases, and 4 bases had no gene match. The CDR3 runs 15 residues. CDR3 amino acids: CASSVHRGNTGELFF. In DNA, the CDR3 is TGTGCCAGCAGTGTGCACAGGGGGAACACCGGGGAGCTGTTTTTT.

The chain carries TRBV20-1 and TRBJ1-2; D is undetermined. V lost 3 bases, J lost 4 bases, and 18 bases lay in between. The CDR3 is 15 amino acids. Germline values: CDR1 DFQATT, CDR2 SNEGSKA (reference sequence). The CDR3 spells CSARLPPTVGYGYTF. The CDR3 DNA is TGCAGTGCTAGGCTACCTCCGACCGTGGGCTATGGCTACACCTTC.

The chain joins TRBV28 to TRBJ2-1; tentatively, D is TRBD2 (5 bases). The CDR3 is 16 residues long. The germline V gene encodes CDR1 MDHEN and CDR2 SYDVKM. The V and J ends lost 7 bases and 4 bases respectively, with 20 bases between them. The CDR3 nucleotides are TGTGCCAGCACCTCCGAAAGCGGCAAGGCTTACAATGAGCAGTTCTTC. It yields the protein CASTSESGKAYNEQFF.

This sequence joins TRBV7-9 and TRBJ2-7, with D possibly TRBD1 on 5 matching bases. V was clipped by 5 bases and J by 2 bases, with 19 bases between them. Germline-derived CDR1 and CDR2 are SEHNR and FQNEAQ (reference sequence). The CDR3 contains 16 residues. This CDR3 is CASSISRQLNTYEQYF. The CDR3 region has the DNA TGTGCCAGCAGCATAAGCCGACAGCTAAATACCTACGAGCAGTACTTC.

This clonotype was counted a single time. The V gene is TRBV2, the J gene TRBJ2-7; D gene unclear. Looked up from germline, CDR1 is SNHLY and CDR2 is FYNNEI. The CDR3 consists of 11 residues. Trimming cost V 4 bases and J 6 bases, with 7 bases left between them. The CDR3 loop is CASSAIREQYF. In nucleotides, the CDR3 is TGTGCCAGCAGTGCAATACGCGAGCAGTACTTC.

The genes are TRBV28 and TRBJ2-3; 8 bases agree with TRBD2. This CDR3 has 15 amino acids. The trim removed 8 bases at V and 3 bases at J, leaving 10 bases unmatched. Germline-derived CDR1 and CDR2 are MDHEN and SYDVKM. The CDR3 spells CASQGSGRRTDTQYF. CDR3 nucleotide sequence: TGTGCCAGCCAGGGCAGCGGGAGAAGAACAGATACGCAGTATTTT. The variable domain in full, completed from reference TRBV28 and TRBJ2-3, reads DVKVTQSSRYLVKRTGEKVFLECVQDMDHENMFWYRQDPGLGLRLIYFSYDVKMKEKGDIPEGYSVSREKKERFSLILESASTNQTSMYLCASQGSGRRTDTQYFGPGTRLTVL.

This chain uses TRBV5-1 with TRBJ2-2; the match to TRBD2 covers 8 bases. In germline, CDR1 is SGHRS, CDR2 YFSETQ. V gave up 4 bases and J gave up 7 bases; unmatched junction bases: 9. This CDR3 is built from 15 residues. CDR3 amino acids: CASSRQREKVGELFF. The CDR3 nucleotides are TGCGCCAGCAGCCGTCAGCGGGAGAAGGTCGGGGAGCTGTTTTTT.

This clonotype was seen only a few times. The V call is TRBV6-1, the J call TRBJ1-5; D remains unclear. Germline loops: CDR1 MNHNS, CDR2 SASEGT. There are 13 residues in the CDR3. V was pared by 4 bases and J by 2 bases, with 6 bases between. The CDR3: CASSVEGNQPQHF. In DNA, the CDR3 is TGTGCCAGCAGTGTAGAAGGCAATCAGCCCCAGCATTTT.

This clonotype was counted only a few times. The chain combines TRBV14 with TRBJ2-7; D might be TRBD1 (6 bases). The germline V and J ends were trimmed by 5 bases and 2 bases, with 13 bases remaining between them. Germline V gives CDR1 SGHDN, CDR2 FVKESK. There are 14 residues in the CDR3. The chain's CDR3 is CASSAQGRPYEQYF. CDR3 DNA sequence: TGTGCCAGCAGCGCACAGGGCCGGCCCTACGAGCAGTACTTC.

V usage is TRBV6-5 and J usage is TRBJ1-1, with a weak D call TRBD1 (5 bases). Trimming took off 7 bases at V and 3 bases at J, with 12 bases between the two ends. From germline, CDR1 is MNHEY and CDR2 SVGAGI. The CDR3 has 13 residues. For the CDR3, the DNA is TGTGCCAGCACCCTCGGGGGGTACACTGAAGCTTTCTTT. This sequence encodes CASTLGGYTEAFF.

This chain connects TRBV28 to TRBJ2-6, with D unresolved. The CDR3 is 13 amino acids. Germline V lookup: CDR1 MDHEN, CDR2 SYDVKM. With 5 bases removed from V and 6 bases from J, the gap between germline ends came to 8 bases. CDR3 sequence (DNA): TGTGCCAGCAGTCCCCTGCAGGCCAACGTCCTGACTTTC. As protein: CASSPLQANVLTF.

With regard to this clonotype: The junction shows a germline mismatch at one end, possibly a read error. The chain employs TRBV7-9 and TRBJ2-5, with 9 nucleotides matching TRBD1. The V gene's germline CDR1 is SEHNR and CDR2 FQNEAQ (reference sequence). The CDR3 covers 16 residues. The CDR3 DNA reads as TGTGCCAGCAGCTTAGGTCCTACAGGGGGCATCGAGACCCAGCACTTC. Translating it yields CASSLGPTGGIETQHF.